This section outlines one TCR beta chain sequence together with its context. The record originates from a study of blood T cell repertoires in COVID-19. Study-wide background: There were acute and convalescent COVID-19 samples, and they came from the United States, Italy and Spain. Sources were T cells, B-cell-depleted T cells, or PBMCs; the material itself was cDNA or gDNA.

As handled by the study authors: Scientists estimated how many nucleated cells there were by amplifying reference gene primers. The table came from immunoSEQ multiplex PCR; TCRdb's copy has only in-frame clones and leaves some out. The V and J calls and clone size are taken from that table; D and trimming were inferred from the DNA. Here the sample spans just over 250,000 clones, more than 75% being singletons. The germline V gene has CDR1 MNHEY and CDR2 SMNVEV (reference sequence). Trimming removed 3 bases from V and 4 bases from J, with 13 bases in between. This CDR3 spans 15 amino acids. Specimen: peripheral blood. This chain connects TRBV27 to TRBJ2-1; D may be TRBD1 (5 bases). The sequence derives from a woman in her 50s with acute or convalescent COVID-19. CDR3 nucleotides: TGTGCCAGCAGTTTCGGCAGGGTTACTTACAATGAGCAGTTCTTC. Translated, it gives CASSFGRVTYNEQFF.